The TCR beta chain under discussion was sequenced for a study of cytomegalovirus exposure and HLA in healthy donors. Study-wide findings and caveats: There were a few CMV-associated chains whose specificity for CMV antigens was confirmed in vitro.

The CDR3 contains 11 residues. Per germline, CDR1 SGHTA and CDR2 FQGNSA. V lost 3 bases and J 11 bases, leaving 8 bases between the germline ends. Measured with immunoSEQ multiplex PCR; TCRdb has only the in-frame clones, and not every one. The data contain 60,000 to 75,000 clones, roughly 94% of them seen just once; the ten biggest clones take up around 7%. About this clone itself: The antigen remains unidentified.

The gene calls are TRBV7-2 and TRBJ2-1; tentatively, D is TRBD2 (5 bases). This clonotype was sampled from a woman between 18 and 30 years old in good health and CMV-seropositive. Sequences were obtained from PBMCs. The CDR3 spells CASSLGEQQFF. Written as DNA, the CDR3 is TGTGCCAGCAGCTTGGGAGAGCAGCAGTTCTTC.